The T cell receptor beta chain under discussion was sequenced for a study of shared T cell receptors in the human thymus. Libraries were prepared by immunoSEQ multiplex PCR; TCRdb keeps only in-frame clonotypes and omits some of them. The sample lists 55,000 to 80,000 clones, roughly 96% occurring once. CDR1 and CDR2 (germline): SGDLS, YYNGEE. V trimming: 3 bases; J trimming: 3 bases; junction bases outside the gene matches: 15. CDR3 size: 18 residues. The sequencing input was thymocytes. The receptor comes from a human donor. J is TRBJ1-3 and V is TRBV9, with TRBD1 identical over 7 bases. As DNA, the CDR3 is TGTGCCAGCAGCGAGAGCTGTGGACAGGCTTCAGGTGGAAACACCATATATTTT. This translates into CASSESCGQASGGNTIYF.